The clone carrying this T cell receptor beta chain turned up a few times. What it binds is not known. This specimen belongs to a study of quantifying T cell responses using KT2 cells. About the study: cDNA was made from DNase-treated RNA using alpha and beta constant primers. The study, taken as a whole, reports: Very high KT2 spike-in numbers caused saturation in KT2 sequence detection.

KT2, a clone with a known TCR, was spiked into unfractionated PBMC. Trimming took off 4 bases at V and 4 bases at J, with 10 bases between the two ends. The CDR3 runs to 14 residues. CDR1 and CDR2 from the germline V gene are SNHLY and FYNNEI. Each cDNA got a UMI-containing oligo ligated at its 3' end. The first PCR ran 3 to 5 cycles with an equimolar RC1.1 and RC1.2 beta primer mix. One entry per CDR3 protein, called by TCRdb with MiXCR from the UMI-ligation and nested PCR reads. The sample has 40,000 to 50,000 distinct CDR3 sequences, about 18% seen once. The sequenced sample was PBMCs spiked with cells of the T cell clone KT2. This sequence joins TRBV2 and TRBJ2-2, with a tentative D call TRBD2 (5 bases). This TCR was sampled from a human donor. Here the CDR3 reads CASSARRGTGELFF. The CDR3 DNA reads TGTGCCAGCAGTGCAAGACGGGGCACCGGGGAGCTGTTTTTT.